This T cell receptor (beta chain) was captured by sequencing in a study of shared clonotypes between healthy human individuals. The trim removed 5 bases at V and 6 bases at J, leaving 12 bases unmatched. Germline V gene sequence: CDR1 MDHEN, CDR2 SYDVKM. This CDR3 region has 15 residues. Some clones are missing from TCRdb's copy, which holds only in-frame ones; the method was immunoSEQ multiplex PCR. Altogether over 1.4 million clones are present, 95% to 97% being singletons, with the ten largest covering approximately 1.1%. The TCR was taken from a young man in good health. The rearrangement links TRBV28 to TRBJ1-1, with 7 bases aligning to TRBD1. The source material was naive CD4+ T cells sorted from blood. Subset meaning: CD45RA+ positively selected. The DNA for the CDR3 is TGTGCCAGCAGTCCACCGACAGGGATGGTGGCTGAAGCTTTCTTT. Its translation: CASSPPTGMVAEAFF.